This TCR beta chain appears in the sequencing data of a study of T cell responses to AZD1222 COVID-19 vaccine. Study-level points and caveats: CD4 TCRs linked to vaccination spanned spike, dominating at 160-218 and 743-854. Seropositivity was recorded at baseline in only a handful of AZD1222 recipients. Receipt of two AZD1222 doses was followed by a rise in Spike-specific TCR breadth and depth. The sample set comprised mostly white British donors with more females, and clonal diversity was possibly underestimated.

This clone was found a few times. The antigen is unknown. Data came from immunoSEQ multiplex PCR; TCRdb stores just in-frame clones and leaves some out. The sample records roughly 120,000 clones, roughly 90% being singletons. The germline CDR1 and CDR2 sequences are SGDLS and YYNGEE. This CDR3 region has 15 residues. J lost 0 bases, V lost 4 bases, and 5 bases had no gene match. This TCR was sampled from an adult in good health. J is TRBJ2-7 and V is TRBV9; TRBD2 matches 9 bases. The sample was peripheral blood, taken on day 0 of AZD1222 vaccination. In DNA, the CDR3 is TGTGCCAGCAGCTCGGGACTAGCCGTCTCCTACGAGCAGTACTTC. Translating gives CASSSGLAVSYEQYF.